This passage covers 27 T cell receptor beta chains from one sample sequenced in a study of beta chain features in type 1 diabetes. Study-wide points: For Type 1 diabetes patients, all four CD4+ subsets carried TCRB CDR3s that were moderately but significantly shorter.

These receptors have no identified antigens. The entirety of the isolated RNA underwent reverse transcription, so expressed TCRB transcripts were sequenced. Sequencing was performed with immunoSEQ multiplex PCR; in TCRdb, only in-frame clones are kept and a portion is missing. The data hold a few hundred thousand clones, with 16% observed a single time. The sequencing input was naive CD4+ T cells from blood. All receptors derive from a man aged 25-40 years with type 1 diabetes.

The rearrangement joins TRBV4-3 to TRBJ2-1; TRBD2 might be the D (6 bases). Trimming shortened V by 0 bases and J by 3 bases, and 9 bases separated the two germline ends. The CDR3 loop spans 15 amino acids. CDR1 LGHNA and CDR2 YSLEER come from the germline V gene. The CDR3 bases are TGCGCCAGCAGCCAAGAATCGGGAGTCTACAATGAGCAGTTCTTC. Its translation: CASSQESGVYNEQFF.

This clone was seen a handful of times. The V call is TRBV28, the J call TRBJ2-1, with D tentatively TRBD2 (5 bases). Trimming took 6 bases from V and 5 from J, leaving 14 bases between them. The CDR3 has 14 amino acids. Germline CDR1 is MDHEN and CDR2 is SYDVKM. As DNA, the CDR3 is TGTGCCAGCAGCCCAAGCGGAAGGGACAATGAGCAGTTCTTC. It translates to CASSPSGRDNEQFF.

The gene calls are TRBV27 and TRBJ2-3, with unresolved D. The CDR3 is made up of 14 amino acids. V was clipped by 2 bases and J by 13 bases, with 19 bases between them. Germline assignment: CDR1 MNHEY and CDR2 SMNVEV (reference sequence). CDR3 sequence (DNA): TGTGCCAGCAGTTTAGAAGGCTGGCCCCGTCGGGAGTATTTT. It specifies CASSLEGWPRREYF.

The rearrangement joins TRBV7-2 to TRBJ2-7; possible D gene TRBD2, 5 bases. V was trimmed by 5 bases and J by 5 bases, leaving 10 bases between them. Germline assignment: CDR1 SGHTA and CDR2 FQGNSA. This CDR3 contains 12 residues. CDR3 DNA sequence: TGTGCCAGCAGCGTACGGGGTAACGAGCAGTACTTC. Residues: CASSVRGNEQYF.

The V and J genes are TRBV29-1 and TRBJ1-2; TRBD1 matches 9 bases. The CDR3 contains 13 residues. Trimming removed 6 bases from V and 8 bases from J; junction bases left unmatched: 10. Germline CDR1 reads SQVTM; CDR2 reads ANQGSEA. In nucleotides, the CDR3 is TGCAGCGTGCGCTACAGGGGGCGACAGGGCTACACCTTC. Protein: CSVRYRGRQGYTF.

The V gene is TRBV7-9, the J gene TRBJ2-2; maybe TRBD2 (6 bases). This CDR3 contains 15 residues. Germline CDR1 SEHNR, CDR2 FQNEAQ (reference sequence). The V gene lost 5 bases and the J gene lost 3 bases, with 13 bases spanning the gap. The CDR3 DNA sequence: TGTGCCAGCAGCATGGGGGGAACCCACACCGGGGAGCTGTTTTTT. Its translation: CASSMGGTHTGELFF.

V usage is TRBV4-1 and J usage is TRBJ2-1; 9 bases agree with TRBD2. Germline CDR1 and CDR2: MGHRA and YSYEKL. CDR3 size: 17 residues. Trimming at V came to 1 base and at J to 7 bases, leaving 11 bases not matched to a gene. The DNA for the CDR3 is TGCGCCAGCAGCCAAGGCGCGGCGGGAGGGAGACGGAATGAGCAGTTCTTC. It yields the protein CASSQGAAGGRRNEQFF.

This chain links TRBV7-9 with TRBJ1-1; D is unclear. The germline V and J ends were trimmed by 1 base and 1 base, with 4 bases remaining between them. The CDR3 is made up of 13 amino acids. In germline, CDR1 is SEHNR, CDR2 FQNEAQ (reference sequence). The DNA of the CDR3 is TGTGCCAGCAGCTTAGATCAGAACACTGAAGCTTTCTTT. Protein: CASSLDQNTEAFF.

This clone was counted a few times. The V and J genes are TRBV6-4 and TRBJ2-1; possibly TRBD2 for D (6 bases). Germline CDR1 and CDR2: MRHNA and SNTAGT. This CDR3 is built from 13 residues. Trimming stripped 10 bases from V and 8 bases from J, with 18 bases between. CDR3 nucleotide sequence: TGTGCCACCCGGGACTCCCATCGGGATGAGCAGTTCTTC. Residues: CATRDSHRDEQFF.

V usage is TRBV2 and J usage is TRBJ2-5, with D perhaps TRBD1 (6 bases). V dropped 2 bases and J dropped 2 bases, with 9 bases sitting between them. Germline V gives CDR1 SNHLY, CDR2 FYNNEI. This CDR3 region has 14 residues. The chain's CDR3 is CASSEPTGQETQYF. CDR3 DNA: TGTGCCAGCAGTGAACCGACAGGTCAAGAGACCCAGTACTTC. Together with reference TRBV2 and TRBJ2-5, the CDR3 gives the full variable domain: EPEVTQTPSHQVTQMGQEVILRCVPISNHLYFYWYRQILGQKVEFLVSFYNNEISEKSEIFDDQFSVERPDGSNFTLKIRSTKLEDSAMYFCASSEPTGQETQYFGPGTRLLVL.

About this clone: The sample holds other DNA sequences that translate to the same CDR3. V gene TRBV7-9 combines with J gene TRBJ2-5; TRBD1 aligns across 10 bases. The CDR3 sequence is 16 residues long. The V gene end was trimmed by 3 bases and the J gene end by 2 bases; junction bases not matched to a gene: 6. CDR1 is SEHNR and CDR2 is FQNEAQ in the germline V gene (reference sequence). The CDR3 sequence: CASSFRRDRGQETQYF. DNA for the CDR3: TGTGCCAGCAGCTTCCGTCGGGACAGGGGACAAGAGACCCAGTACTTC.

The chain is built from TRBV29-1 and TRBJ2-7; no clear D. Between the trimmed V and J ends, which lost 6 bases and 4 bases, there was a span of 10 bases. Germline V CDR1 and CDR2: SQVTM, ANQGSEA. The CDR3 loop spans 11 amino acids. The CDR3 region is CSVRDHYEQYF. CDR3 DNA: TGCAGCGTCCGAGACCATTACGAGCAGTACTTC.

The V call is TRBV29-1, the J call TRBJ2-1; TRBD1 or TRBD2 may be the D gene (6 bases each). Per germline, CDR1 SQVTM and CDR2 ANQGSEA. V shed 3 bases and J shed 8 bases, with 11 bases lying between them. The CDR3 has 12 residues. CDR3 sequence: CSVDEGEDEQFF. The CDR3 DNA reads TGCAGCGTTGACGAGGGGGAGGATGAGCAGTTCTTC.

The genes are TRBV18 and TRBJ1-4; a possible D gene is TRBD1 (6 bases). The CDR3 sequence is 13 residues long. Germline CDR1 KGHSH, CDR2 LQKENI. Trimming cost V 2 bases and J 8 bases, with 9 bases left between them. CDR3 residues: CASSPRGGEKLFF. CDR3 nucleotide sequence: TGTGCCAGCTCACCAAGAGGGGGAGAAAAACTGTTTTTT.

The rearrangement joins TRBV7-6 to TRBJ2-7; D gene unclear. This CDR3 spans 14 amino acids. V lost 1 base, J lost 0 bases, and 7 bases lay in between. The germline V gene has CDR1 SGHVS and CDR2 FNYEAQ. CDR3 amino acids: CASSLDGISYEQYF. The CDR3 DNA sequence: TGTGCCAGCAGCTTAGACGGTATCTCCTACGAGCAGTACTTC.

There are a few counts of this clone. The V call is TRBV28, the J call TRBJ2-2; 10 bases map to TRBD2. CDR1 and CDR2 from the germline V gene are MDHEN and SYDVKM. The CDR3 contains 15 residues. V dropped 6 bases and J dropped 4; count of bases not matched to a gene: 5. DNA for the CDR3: TGTGCCAGCAGGTCGGGACTAGCGCTCACCGGGGAGCTGTTTTTT. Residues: CASRSGLALTGELFF.

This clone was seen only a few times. CDR3 nucleotide sequence: TGCGCCAGCAGTCAAACAGGGCGTCCCTACGAGCAGTACTTC. Protein sequence: CASSQTGRPYEQYF. V usage is TRBV23-1 and J usage is TRBJ2-7, with D tentatively TRBD1 (6 bases). TRBV23-1 is an open reading frame, and its role is uncertain. The germline V and J ends were trimmed by 2 bases and 2 bases, with 10 bases remaining between them. CDR3 length equals 14 residues.

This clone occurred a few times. CDR3 DNA sequence: TGTGCCAGCTCAAGATCCGGGACATCCGTTGAGCAGTTCTTC. Its protein product is CASSRSGTSVEQFF. This chain joins TRBV18 and TRBJ2-1; D may be TRBD1 (6 bases). The V end was cut by 5 bases, the J end by 9 bases, with 17 bases between. Germline-derived CDR1 and CDR2 are KGHSH and LQKENI. The CDR3 is made up of 14 amino acids.

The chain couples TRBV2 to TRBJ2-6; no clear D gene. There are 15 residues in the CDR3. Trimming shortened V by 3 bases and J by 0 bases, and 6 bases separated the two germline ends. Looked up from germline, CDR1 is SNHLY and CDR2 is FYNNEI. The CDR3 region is CASSDESSGANVLTF. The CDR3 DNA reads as TGTGCCAGCAGTGACGAGAGCTCTGGGGCCAACGTCCTGACTTTC.

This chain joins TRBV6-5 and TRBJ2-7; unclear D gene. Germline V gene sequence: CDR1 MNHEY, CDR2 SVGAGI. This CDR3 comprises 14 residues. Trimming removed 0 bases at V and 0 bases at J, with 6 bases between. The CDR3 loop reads CASSYSASSYEQYF. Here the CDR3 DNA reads TGTGCCAGCAGTTACTCGGCAAGCTCCTACGAGCAGTACTTC.

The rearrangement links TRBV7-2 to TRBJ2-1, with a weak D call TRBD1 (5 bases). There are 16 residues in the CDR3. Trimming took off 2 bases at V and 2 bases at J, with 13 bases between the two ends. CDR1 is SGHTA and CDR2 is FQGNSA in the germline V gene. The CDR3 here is CASSLIGQGAYNEQFF. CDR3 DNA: TGTGCCAGCAGCTTAATCGGCCAGGGTGCCTACAATGAGCAGTTCTTC.

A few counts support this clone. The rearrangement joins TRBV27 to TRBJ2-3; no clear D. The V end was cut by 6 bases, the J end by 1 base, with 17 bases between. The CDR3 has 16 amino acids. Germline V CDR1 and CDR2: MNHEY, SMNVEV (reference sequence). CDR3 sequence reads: CASRSNSAIRTDTQYF. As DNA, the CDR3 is TGTGCCAGCAGATCCAACAGTGCCATCCGCACAGATACGCAGTATTTT.

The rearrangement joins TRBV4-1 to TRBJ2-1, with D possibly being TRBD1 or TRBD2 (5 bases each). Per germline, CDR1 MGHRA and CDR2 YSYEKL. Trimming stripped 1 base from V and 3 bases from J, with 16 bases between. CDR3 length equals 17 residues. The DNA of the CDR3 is TGCGCCAGCAGCCAAGCTTTTGGGGGAGTCTACTACAATGAGCAGTTCTTC. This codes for CASSQAFGGVYYNEQFF.

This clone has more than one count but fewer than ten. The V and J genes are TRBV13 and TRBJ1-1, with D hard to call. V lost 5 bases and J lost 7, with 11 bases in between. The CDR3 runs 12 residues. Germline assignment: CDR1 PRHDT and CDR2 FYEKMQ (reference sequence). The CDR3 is CASSVSGVEAFF. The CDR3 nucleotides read TGTGCCAGCAGCGTCTCGGGCGTTGAAGCTTTCTTT.

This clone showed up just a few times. CDR3 DNA: TGCGCCAGCAGCTTGGCCAGCTTCGATGAGCAGTTCTTC. Protein: CASSLASFDEQFF. V usage is TRBV5-1 and J usage is TRBJ2-1; D is ambiguous. V shed 0 bases and J shed 8 bases, with 9 bases lying between them. This CDR3 is built from 13 residues. The germline gives CDR1 SGHRS, CDR2 YFSETQ.

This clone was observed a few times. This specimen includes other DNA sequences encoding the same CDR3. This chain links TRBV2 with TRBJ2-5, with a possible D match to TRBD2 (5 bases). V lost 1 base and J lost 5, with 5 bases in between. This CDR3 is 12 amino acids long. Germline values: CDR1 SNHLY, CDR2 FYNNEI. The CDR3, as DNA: TGTGCCAGCAGTGAAGGAGGGGAGACCCAGTACTTC. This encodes CASSEGGETQYF.

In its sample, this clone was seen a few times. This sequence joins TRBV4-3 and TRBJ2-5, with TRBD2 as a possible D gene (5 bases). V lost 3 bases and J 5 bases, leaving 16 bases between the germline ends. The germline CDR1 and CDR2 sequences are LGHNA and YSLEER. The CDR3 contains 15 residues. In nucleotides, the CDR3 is TGCGCCAGCAGCCATCGAAACGGGGAGTGGGAGACCCAGTACTTC. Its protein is CASSHRNGEWETQYF.